This record covers a single TCR beta chain. Sequenced by immunoSEQ multiplex PCR; TCRdb stores in-frame clones only, minus some. This sample yields about 270,000 clones, of which about 85% are seen a single time; around 3% belongs to the top ten. The CDR3 has 13 amino acids. Trimming shortened V by 8 bases and J by 4 bases, and 12 bases separated the two germline ends. Germline lookup yields CDR1 SGHAT and CDR2 FQNNGV. These data belong to a study of blood T cell repertoires in COVID-19. Study background: PBMCs, B-cell-depleted T cells, or T cells were the source of the cDNA or gDNA that made up the material.

The sample consisted of PBMCs or T cells enriched from blood (not recorded which). V is TRBV11-2 and J is TRBJ1-5, with D perhaps matching TRBD1 (5 bases). The TCR originated in a woman in her forties or fifties who had recovered from COVID-19. In nucleotides, the CDR3 is TGTGCCAGCTCGCCCGACAGAAATCAGCCCCAGCATTTT. This encodes CASSPDRNQPQHF.